This T cell receptor beta chain derives from a study of response to subunit inactivated influenza vaccine. On this clonotype itself: The antigen remains unidentified. Mismatch with germline at one junction end may stem from a read error.

Each CDR3 protein gets one entry after TCRdb re-called the RT-PCR reads with MiXCR. This table has 400,000 to 650,000 distinct CDR3 sequences, less than 7.5% appearing once. Germline CDR1 and CDR2: SGHRS and YFSETQ. This CDR3 is 12 amino acids long. Whole-study results and caveats: Each seasonal flu vaccination may recruit only limited new T cells, authors suggested.

The chain recombines TRBV5-1 with TRBJ1-1; the D is unclear. Sequences were derived from PBMCs from blood, sampled less than 30 months after vaccination. This TCR was recovered from a man aged 50-75 years who received an inactivated influenza vaccine. In DNA, the CDR3 is TGCGCCAGCTGCTTAGGAACCACTGAAGCTTTCTTT. This codes for CASCLGTTEAFF.